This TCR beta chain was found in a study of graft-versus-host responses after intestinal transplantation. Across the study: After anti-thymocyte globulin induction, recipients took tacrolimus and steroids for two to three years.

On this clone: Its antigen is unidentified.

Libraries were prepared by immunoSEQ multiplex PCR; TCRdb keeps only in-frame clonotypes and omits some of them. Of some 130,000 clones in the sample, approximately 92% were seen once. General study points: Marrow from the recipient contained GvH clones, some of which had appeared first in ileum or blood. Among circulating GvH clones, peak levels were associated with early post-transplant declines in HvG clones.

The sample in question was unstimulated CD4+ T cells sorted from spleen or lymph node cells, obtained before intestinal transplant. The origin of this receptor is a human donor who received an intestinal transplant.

The CDR3 DNA reads TGTGCCAGCAGCGTAGAGTGGGGGGGCTCCTACAATGAGCAGTTCTTC. Its translation is CASSVEWGGSYNEQFF. The chain carries TRBV9 and TRBJ2-1; 7 nucleotides line up with TRBD2. Trimming cost V 0 bases and J 0 bases; bases outside gene matches: 3. Germline V lookup: CDR1 SGDLS, CDR2 YYNGEE. This CDR3 has 16 residues.